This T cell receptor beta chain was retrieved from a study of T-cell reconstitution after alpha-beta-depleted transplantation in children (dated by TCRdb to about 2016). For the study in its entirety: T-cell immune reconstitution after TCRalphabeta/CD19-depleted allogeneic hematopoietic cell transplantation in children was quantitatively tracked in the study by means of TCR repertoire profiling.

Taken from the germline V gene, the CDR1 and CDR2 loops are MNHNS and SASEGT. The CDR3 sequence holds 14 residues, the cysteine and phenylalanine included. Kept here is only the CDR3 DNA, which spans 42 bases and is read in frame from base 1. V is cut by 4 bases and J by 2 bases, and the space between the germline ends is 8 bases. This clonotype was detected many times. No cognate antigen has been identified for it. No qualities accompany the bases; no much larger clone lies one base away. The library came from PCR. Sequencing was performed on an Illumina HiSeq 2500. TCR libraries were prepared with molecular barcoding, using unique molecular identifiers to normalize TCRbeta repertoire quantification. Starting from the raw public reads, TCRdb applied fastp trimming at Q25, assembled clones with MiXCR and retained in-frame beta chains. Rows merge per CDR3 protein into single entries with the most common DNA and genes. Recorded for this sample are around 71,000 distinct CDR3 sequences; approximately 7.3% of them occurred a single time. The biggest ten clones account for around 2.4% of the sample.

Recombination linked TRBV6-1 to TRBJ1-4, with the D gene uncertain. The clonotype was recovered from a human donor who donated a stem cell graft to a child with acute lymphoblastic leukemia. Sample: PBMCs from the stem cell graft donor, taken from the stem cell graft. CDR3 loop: CASSAGGTNEKLFF. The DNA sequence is TGTGCCAGCAGTGCGGGAGGGACTAATGAAAAACTGTTTTTT.